Below are 23 T cell receptor beta chains sequenced from a single sample in a study of shared clonotypes between healthy human individuals. CD45RO-negative, CCR7-selected cells formed the naive CD8 fraction, which excluded terminally differentiated effector memory CD45RA+ cells. The method was immunoSEQ multiplex PCR; TCRdb's version includes in-frame clones alone and lacks a portion of them. The sample lists about 2.1 million clones, about 93% seen once, with about 1.8% in the top ten. Material for sequencing was naive CD8+ T cells from PBMCs. The receptors originated from a man in his late teens or twenties in good health. Some clones in this sample may be carry-over from other donors' samples.

The V call is TRBV5-1, the J call TRBJ1-6; possible D gene TRBD1, 5 bases. Germline V gene lookup returns CDR1 SGHRS and CDR2 YFSETQ. V shed 3 bases and J shed 9 bases, with 10 bases lying between them. The CDR3 loop spans 13 amino acids. CDR3 region: CASSSAGLSPLHF. The CDR3 coding sequence is TGCGCCAGCAGCTCCGCAGGGCTTTCACCCCTCCACTTT.

This chain joins TRBV6-5 and TRBJ1-1, with a tentative D call TRBD1 (6 bases). V lost 3 bases to trimming and J lost 2 bases, with 13 bases between them. CDR1 MNHEY and CDR2 SVGAGI come from the germline V gene. The CDR3 length is 15 residues. For the CDR3, the DNA is TGTGCCAGCAGTTATAGGACAGCTAAAAACACTGAAGCTTTCTTT. Translated, it gives CASSYRTAKNTEAFF.

The chain uses TRBV5-1 and TRBJ2-1; TRBD2 matches 13 bases. The germline V gene has CDR1 SGHRS and CDR2 YFSETQ. This CDR3 has 17 residues. V was pared by 4 bases and J by 6 bases, with 10 bases of the junction left unmatched. The CDR3 DNA reads TGCGCCAGCAGCATAAGACCCGGGACTAGCGGGACCAATGAGCAGTTCTTC. Translated: CASSIRPGTSGTNEQFF.

The rearrangement uses TRBV9 and TRBJ1-2; D is undetermined. The CDR3 consists of 13 residues. V dropped 5 bases and J dropped 3 bases, with 11 bases sitting between them. Germline CDR1 and CDR2: SGDLS and YYNGEE. DNA for the CDR3: TGTGCCAGCAGTTTCGATAATTACTATGGCTACACCTTC. Protein sequence: CASSFDNYYGYTF.

This sequence joins TRBV5-1 and TRBJ1-1; D uncertain. V was pared by 1 base and J by 1 base, with 11 bases between. CDR1 is SGHRS and CDR2 is YFSETQ in the germline V gene. This CDR3 spans 15 amino acids. CDR3 in DNA: TGCGCCAGCAGCTTGTTTACGGTCGGGAACACTGAAGCTTTCTTT. Amino acids: CASSLFTVGNTEAFF. The complete variable domain, with remaining parts taken from reference TRBV5-1 and TRBJ1-1, reads KAGVTQTPRYLIKTRGQQVTLSCSPISGHRSVSWYQQTPGQGLQFLFEYFSETQRNKGNFPGRFSGRQFSNSRSEMNVSTLELGDSALYLCASSLFTVGNTEAFFGQGTRLTVV.

The V call is TRBV27, the J call TRBJ2-7; D uncertain. The CDR3 loop spans 13 amino acids. The germline V gene encodes CDR1 MNHEY and CDR2 SMNVEV (reference sequence). V lost 6 bases and J lost 6, with 15 bases in between. The CDR3 sequence is CASSPHQAGEQYF. CDR3 coding DNA: TGTGCCAGCAGCCCCCACCAGGCTGGCGAGCAGTACTTC.

V is TRBV9 and J is TRBJ1-1; the match to TRBD1 covers 8 bases. CDR3 length: 16 residues. The junction had 9 bases not matched to a gene; V was cut back by 0 bases and J by 5 bases. Germline CDR1 SGDLS, CDR2 YYNGEE. The CDR3 is CASSVGMPGGWTEAFF. Written as DNA, the CDR3 is TGTGCCAGCAGCGTAGGAATGCCAGGGGGCTGGACTGAAGCTTTCTTT.

V gene TRBV9 combines with J gene TRBJ2-7; TRBD2 aligns across 7 bases. With V trimmed by 1 base and J by 0 bases, 7 bases remained unmatched. Germline CDR1 is SGDLS and CDR2 is YYNGEE. This CDR3 has 16 residues. CDR3 nucleotide sequence: TGTGCCAGCAGCGTATCCTTGGAGCGGGGCTCCTACGAGCAGTACTTC. Translating gives CASSVSLERGSYEQYF.

Details on this clone: The same CDR3 can be traced to other DNA sequences in this sample. This chain links TRBV4-1 with TRBJ1-1; 7 positions agree with TRBD1. The germline V gene encodes CDR1 MGHRA and CDR2 YSYEKL. The CDR3 spans 12 residues. V dropped 4 bases and J dropped 5; count of bases not matched to a gene: 1. The DNA for the CDR3 is TGCGCCAGCAGCCCAGGGGGGACTGAAGCTTTCTTT. The encoded protein is CASSPGGTEAFF.

The chain has TRBV19 and TRBJ2-1, with 10 positions matching TRBD2. Germline CDR1 LNHDA, CDR2 SQIVND (reference sequence). This CDR3 is built from 13 residues. The trim removed 11 bases at V and 7 bases at J, leaving 8 bases unmatched. The CDR3 coding sequence is TGTGCCGTCGGCCTAGCGGGAGTTAATGAGCAGTTCTTC. Translation: CAVGLAGVNEQFF.

The J gene is TRBJ1-4, the V gene TRBV7-6, with 8 bases aligning to TRBD1. Germline loops: CDR1 SGHVS, CDR2 FNYEAQ. The CDR3 runs 16 residues. V was pared by 0 bases and J by 6 bases, with 6 bases of the junction left unmatched. CDR3 in amino acids: CASSLAYGQGDEKLFF. In nucleotides, the CDR3 is TGTGCCAGCAGCTTAGCCTATGGACAGGGCGATGAAAAACTGTTTTTT.

This sequence joins TRBV2 and TRBJ2-7; possibly TRBD2 for D (6 bases). CDR3 length: 16 amino acids. Per the germline V gene, CDR1 is SNHLY and CDR2 is FYNNEI. Trimming cost V 2 bases and J 0 bases, with 14 bases left between them. The CDR3 coding sequence is TGTGCCAGCAGTGAACCAACGGACGGGAGCTCCTACGAGCAGTACTTC. Its translation is CASSEPTDGSSYEQYF.

This sequence joins TRBV29-1 and TRBJ1-1; no clear D gene. The CDR3 spans 12 residues. Germline V gene data show CDR1 as SQVTM and CDR2 as ANQGSEA. The V gene lost 4 bases and the J gene lost 5 bases, with 11 bases spanning the gap. CDR3 DNA sequence: TGCAGCGTTGGGGCGGGGAGGACTGAAGCTTTCTTT. Translated, it gives CSVGAGRTEAFF.

The chain links TRBV25-1 to TRBJ1-6; 7 bases align to TRBD1. J lost 9 bases, V lost 2 bases, and 10 bases had no gene match. There are 16 residues in the CDR3. Germline loops: CDR1 MGHDK, CDR2 SYGVNS. The CDR3 DNA is TGTGCCAGCAGTGAACCTCCGGGACAGAGAGGTTCACCCCTCCACTTT. Protein product: CASSEPPGQRGSPLHF.

The chain is built from TRBV18 and TRBJ2-5; D remains ambiguous. The germline V gene encodes CDR1 KGHSH and CDR2 LQKENI. The CDR3 sequence is 16 residues long. Trimming took off 0 bases at V and 1 base at J, with 12 bases between the two ends. CDR3 residues: CASSPPSPQAQETQYF. CDR3 in DNA: TGTGCCAGCTCACCACCATCCCCGCAGGCCCAAGAGACCCAGTACTTC.

The chain couples TRBV14 to TRBJ1-4; a weak D match, TRBD1 (5 bases). Looked up from germline, CDR1 is SGHDN and CDR2 is FVKESK. The ends were cut back, 1 base at V and 5 bases at J, with 11 bases in the middle. This CDR3 region has 15 residues. Here the CDR3 DNA reads TGTGCCAGCAGCCAAGGGGACGGACCAAATGAAAAACTGTTTTTT. Its protein product is CASSQGDGPNEKLFF.

The gene calls are TRBV29-1 and TRBJ1-1; no firm D call. CDR1 is SQVTM and CDR2 is ANQGSEA in the germline V gene. The CDR3 contains 13 residues. Between the trimmed V and J ends, which lost 1 base and 10 bases, there was a span of 16 bases. The CDR3 loop reads CSVEVPFDKSAFF. The CDR3 DNA follows: TGCAGCGTTGAAGTCCCTTTTGACAAGTCAGCTTTCTTT.

Regarding this clone: Distinct nucleotide sequences in the sample also encode this CDR3. The chain joins TRBV27 to TRBJ2-2, with TRBD2 identical over 12 bases. This CDR3 has 16 amino acids. Germline loops: CDR1 MNHEY, CDR2 SMNVEV (reference sequence). With 4 bases clipped from V and 5 bases from J, the junction kept 5 bases outside the gene matches. The CDR3 spells CASSWGLAGPTGELFF. Here the CDR3 DNA reads TGTGCCAGCAGTTGGGGACTAGCGGGTCCGACCGGGGAGCTGTTTTTT.

The gene calls are TRBV28 and TRBJ2-7, with TRBD1 matching 7 bases. Trimming cost V 2 bases and J 4 bases; bases outside gene matches: 5. This CDR3 contains 14 residues. Germline CDR1 MDHEN, CDR2 SYDVKM. The CDR3 DNA reads TGTGCCAGCAGTTTAGGGACAGACGGGTACGAGCAGTACTTC. This codes for CASSLGTDGYEQYF. The whole variable domain, filled in from reference TRBV28 and TRBJ2-7, reads DVKVTQSSRYLVKRTGEKVFLECVQDMDHENMFWYRQDPGLGLRLIYFSYDVKMKEKGDIPEGYSVSREKKERFSLILESASTNQTSMYLCASSLGTDGYEQYFGPGTRLTVT.

This clone came up a few times. This sequence joins TRBV30 and TRBJ1-2; 9 bases are shared with TRBD1. Germline assignment: CDR1 GTSNPN and CDR2 SVGIG (reference sequence). The J segment lost 4 bases and the V segment lost 3 bases, leaving 6 bases of the junction unmatched. This CDR3 contains 14 residues. The DNA for the CDR3 is TGTGCCTGGAGGGACAGGGGCCGGCGCTATGGCTACACCTTC. This encodes CAWRDRGRRYGYTF. The full variable domain, completed using reference TRBV30 and TRBJ1-2, is SQTIHQWPATLVQPVGSPLSLECTVEGTSNPNLYWYRQAAGRGLQLLFYSVGIGQISSEVPQNLSASRPQDRQFILSSKKLLLSDSGFYLCAWRDRGRRYGYTFGSGTRLTVV.

This clone was observed a single time. The chain recombines TRBV7-3 with TRBJ1-2, with a possible D match to TRBD1 (6 bases). Germline V gene sequence: CDR1 SGHTA, CDR2 FQGTGA. Trimming took 2 bases from V and 8 from J, leaving 15 bases between them. This CDR3 region has 14 residues. CDR3 DNA: TGTGCCAGCAGCTTATCGGCGGGGGCCGACGGCTACACCTTC. Its translation: CASSLSAGADGYTF.

V gene TRBV19 combines with J gene TRBJ1-1, with D uncertain. CDR1 and CDR2 (germline): LNHDA, SQIVND (reference sequence). V was shortened by 6 bases and J by 1 base, with 12 bases between the two germline ends. The CDR3 has 14 amino acids. CDR3 in amino acids: CASSPTAWNTEAFF. CDR3 coding DNA: TGTGCCAGTAGCCCCACAGCCTGGAACACTGAAGCTTTCTTT. Variable domain in full (rest from reference TRBV19 and TRBJ1-1): DGGITQSPKYLFRKEGQNVTLSCEQNLNHDAMYWYRQDPGQGLRLIYYSQIVNDFQKGDIAEGYSVSREKKESFPLTVTSAQKNPTAFYLCASSPTAWNTEAFFGQGTRLTVV.

In its sample, this clone was seen once. The V call is TRBV7-9, the J call TRBJ2-3; D may be TRBD1 (7 bases). The V gene lost 3 bases and the J gene lost 7 bases, with 14 bases spanning the gap. Germline assignment: CDR1 SEHNR and CDR2 FQNEAQ (reference sequence). The CDR3 is made up of 14 amino acids. The CDR3 DNA is TGTGCCAGCAGCTTCGAGGGGGGACAGCATACGCAGTATTTT. This encodes CASSFEGGQHTQYF.